This T cell receptor (beta chain) was sequenced for a study of tumor-infiltrating lymphocytes in primary liver carcinoma. Co-extracting RNA and DNA was done with 20-30 mg of unsorted bulk tissue as input. Tumor samples were assessed, and every one had over 75% viable tumor cells. The length of the CDR3 is 18 residues. Per the germline V gene, CDR1 is SQVTM and CDR2 is ANQGSEA. With 0 bases removed from V and 3 bases from J, the gap between germline ends came to 18 bases. The researchers produced TCR beta cDNA from approximately 550 ng total RNA with a constant-region primer. Libraries covering TCR beta were generated through three nested multiplex PCR rounds (using a slightly modified ARM-PCR). The first two PCR rounds used TRBV1-TRBV30 forward primers with a C-beta reverse primer, roughly 10 cycles each. One entry per CDR3 protein, called by TCRdb with MiXCR from the multiplex PCR reads. The data show tens of thousands of distinct CDR3 sequences, over 60% seen once.

The J gene is TRBJ2-6, the V gene TRBV29-1; maybe TRBD1 (5 bases). The sample comprised liver tumor tissue from sampling region 5. Subset noted: tumor region T5, tumor centre. The TCR sequence derives from a woman in her twenties or thirties with primary liver carcinoma and hepatitis B virus infection. CDR3 region: CSVEDQRQGASGANVLTF. CDR3 nucleotides: TGCAGCGTTGAAGATCAACGTCAAGGGGCGAGTGGGGCCAACGTCCTGACTTTC.